The rows below give T cell receptor beta chains drawn from one sample of a study of OX40 agonist ivuxolimab in advanced cancers. Using immunoSEQ multiplex PCR, the repertoire was profiled, and TCRdb retains in-frame clones only, with some absent. The profile covers fewer than 25,000 clones, with about 83% appearing a single time and around a fifth taken by the ten largest. Sequenced here: CD4+ or CD8+ T cells sorted from blood, sampled in a trial of the OX40 agonist ivuxolimab. The receptors stem from an adult with an advanced solid tumor such as melanoma, head and neck, liver or kidney cancer. Both conserved end residues are part of each CDR3. A D gene is named only where the DNA matches it firmly. Not all rows give a size; the values are once, few, many and, for expanded clones, a class.

>TRBD1|TRBJ2-5|NA|TRBV9
TGTGCCAGCAGCGGGGGACAGGGGGCGGGAGAGACCCAGTACTTC
CASSGGQGAGETQYF
>TRBD1|TRBJ2-3|NA|TRBV10-2
TGCGCCAGCAGTGAGTGGACAGGGGGTATAGATACGCAGTATTTT
CASSEWTGGIDTQYF
>TRBD2|TRBJ2-4|NA|TRBV28
TGTGCCAGCAGTTCGACCGGACTAGCGGTCTTCCTAGCCAAAAACATTCAGTACTTC
CASSSTGLAVFLAKNIQYF
>TRBD1|TRBJ1-2|NA|TRBV5-6
TGTGCCAGCAGTGACAGGGGAGGCTACACCTTC
CASSDRGGYTF
>NA|TRBJ1-6|NA|TRBV27
TGTGCCACTCTTCAATCCGGGACTTTGAATTCACCCCTCCACTTT
CATLQSGTLNSPLHF
>TRBD1|TRBJ2-6|once|TRBV5-8
TGTGCCAGCAGCTTGAGAAGGGGGCCAGGGGCCAACGTCCTGACTTTC
CASSLRRGPGANVLTF
>TRBD2|TRBJ2-4|NA|TRBV7-2
TGTGCCAGCAGCTTGAGCGGGGGGCTAGCCAAAAACATTCAGTACTTC
CASSLSGGLAKNIQYF
>TRBD2|TRBJ2-3|NA|TRBV9
TGTGCCAGCAGCGTAGCACCGGGAGGGCCGCATGGCACAGATACGCAGTATTTT
CASSVAPGGPHGTDTQYF
>TRBD2|TRBJ2-3|NA|TRBV7-8
TGTGCCAGCAGCTTAGCGGAAGGTCAAGCCGGGACTAGCGGACGATATACGCAGTATTTT
CASSLAEGQAGTSGRYTQYF
>NA|TRBJ2-7|NA|TRBV5-1
TGCGCCAGCAGCTTGATACAGGGCTCCTACGAGCAGTACTTC
CASSLIQGSYEQYF
>NA|TRBJ2-1|NA|TRBV6-5
TGTGCCAGCAGTTACTCTAACAGTAACAATGAGCAGTTCTTC
CASSYSNSNNEQFF
>NA|TRBJ1-2|NA|TRBV29-1
TGCAGTGCGGACGGCTACTATGGCTACACCTTC
CSADGYYGYTF
>NA|TRBJ2-7|NA|TRBV6-5
TGTGCCAGCAGTTCCCGGACTCTCGACCACTCCTACGAGCAGTACTTC
CASSSRTLDHSYEQYF
>NA|TRBJ1-1|NA|TRBV4-1
TGCGCCAGCAGCCTGACCATTCCGGGGCAGAGCTCCAGCACTGAAGCTTTCTTT
CASSLTIPGQSSSTEAFF
>NA|TRBJ1-1|NA|TRBV29-1
TGCAGCGTTGAAACGGCGACCCTGAACACTGAAGCTTTCTTT
CSVETATLNTEAFF
>NA|TRBJ1-1|NA|TRBV27
TGTGCCAGTGGACATTTGAACACTGAAGCTTTCTTT
CASGHLNTEAFF
>NA|TRBJ2-7|NA|TRBV5-1
TGCGCCAGCAGCCAGACGTGGGGGACCCCCTCCTACGAGCAGTACTTC
CASSQTWGTPSYEQYF